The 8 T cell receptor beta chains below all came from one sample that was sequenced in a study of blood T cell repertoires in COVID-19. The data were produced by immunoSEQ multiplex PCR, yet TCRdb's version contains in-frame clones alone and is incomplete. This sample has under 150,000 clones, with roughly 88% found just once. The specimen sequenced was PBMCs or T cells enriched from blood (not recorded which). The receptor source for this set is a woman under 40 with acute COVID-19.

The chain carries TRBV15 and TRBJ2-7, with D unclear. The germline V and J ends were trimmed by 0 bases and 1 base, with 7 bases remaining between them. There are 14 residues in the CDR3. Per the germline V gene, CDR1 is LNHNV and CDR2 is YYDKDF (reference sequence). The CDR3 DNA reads TGTGCCACCAGCAGAGAGTACGGGTCCTACGAGCAGTACTTC. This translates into CATSREYGSYEQYF.

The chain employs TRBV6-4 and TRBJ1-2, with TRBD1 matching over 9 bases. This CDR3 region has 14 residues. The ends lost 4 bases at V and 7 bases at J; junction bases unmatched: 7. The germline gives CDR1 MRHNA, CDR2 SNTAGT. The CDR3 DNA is TGTGCCAGCAGTGCACAGGGGGCGCATGGTGGCTACACCTTC. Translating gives CASSAQGAHGGYTF.

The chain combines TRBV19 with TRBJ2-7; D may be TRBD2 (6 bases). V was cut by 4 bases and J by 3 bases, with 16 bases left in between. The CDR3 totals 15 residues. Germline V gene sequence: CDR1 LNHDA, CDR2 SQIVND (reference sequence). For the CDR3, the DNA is TGTGCCAGTAGTAAAGTGGGCGGGACGAGCTACGAGCAGTACTTC. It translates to CASSKVGGTSYEQYF.

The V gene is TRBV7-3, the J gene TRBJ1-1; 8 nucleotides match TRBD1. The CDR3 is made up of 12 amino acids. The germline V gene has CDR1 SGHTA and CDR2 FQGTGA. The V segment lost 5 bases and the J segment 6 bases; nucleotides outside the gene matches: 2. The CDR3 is CASSAGGPEAFF. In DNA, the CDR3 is TGTGCCAGCAGCGCAGGGGGCCCTGAAGCTTTCTTT.

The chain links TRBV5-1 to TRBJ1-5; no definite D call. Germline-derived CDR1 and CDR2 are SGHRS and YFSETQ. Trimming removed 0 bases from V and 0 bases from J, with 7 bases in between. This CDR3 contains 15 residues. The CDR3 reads CASSLAGNSNQPQHF. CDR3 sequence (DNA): TGCGCCAGCAGCTTGGCAGGCAATAGCAATCAGCCCCAGCATTTT.

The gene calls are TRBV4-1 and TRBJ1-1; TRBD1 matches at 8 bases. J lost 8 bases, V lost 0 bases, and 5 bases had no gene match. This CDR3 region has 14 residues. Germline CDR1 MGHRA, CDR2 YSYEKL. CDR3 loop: CASSQETGAPEAFF. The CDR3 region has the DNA TGCGCCAGCAGCCAAGAGACAGGGGCCCCCGAAGCTTTCTTT.

The CDR3 bases are TGTGCCAGCAATTTCCCAGGGGACACCGGGGAGCTGTTTTTT. This sequence encodes CASNFPGDTGELFF. This sequence joins TRBV28 and TRBJ2-2; D perhaps matches TRBD1 (6 bases). This CDR3 is built from 14 residues. Germline loops: CDR1 MDHEN, CDR2 SYDVKM. With 7 bases removed from V and 3 bases from J, the gap between germline ends came to 12 bases.

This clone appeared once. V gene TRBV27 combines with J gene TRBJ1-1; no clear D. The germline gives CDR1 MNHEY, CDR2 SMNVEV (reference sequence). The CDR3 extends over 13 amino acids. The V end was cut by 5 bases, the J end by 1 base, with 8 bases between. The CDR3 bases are TGTGCCAGCAGTCTTAACAGGAACACTGAAGCTTTCTTT. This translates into CASSLNRNTEAFF.